This T cell receptor beta chain appears in the sequencing data of a study of OX40 agonist ivuxolimab in advanced cancers. In the study overall: One patient with hepatocellular carcinoma and two with cutaneous melanoma, three in all, had partial responses.

V was pared by 5 bases and J by 0 bases, with 16 bases between. CDR1 is SSHAT, CDR2 FNYEAQ, per germline (reference sequence). The CDR3 is 16 residues long. Profiled with immunoSEQ multiplex PCR; TCRdb holds only in-frame clones, not every one. The sample has about 43,000 clones, 80% seen once. To note about this clone: As yet, its antigen is unknown.

Findings of the study overall: Blood T cells, both CD4+ and CD8+, expanded clonally by week 6 at 0.1 to 3.0 mg/kg.

The sample here was CD4+ or CD8+ T cells sorted from blood, taken in a trial of the OX40 agonist ivuxolimab. The sequence derives from an adult with an advanced solid tumor such as melanoma, head and neck, liver or kidney cancer. The genes are TRBV7-7 and TRBJ2-5, with a tentative D call TRBD1 (6 bases). CDR3 bases: TGTGCCAGCAGCCCCGGGTCAGGGGACCACCAAGAGACCCAGTACTTC. It is translated as CASSPGSGDHQETQYF.